This TCR beta chain was recorded in a study of neurological immune-mediated disorders. This clonotype has a count of ten or more. Its antigen is still unknown. cDNA was made by 5'RACE with 10-nucleotide random UMIs. Every sequencing run generated over 190 million TCR-beta sequences from 15-18 subjects. From the 5' RACE reads, TCRdb called clonotypes with MiXCR, one entry per CDR3 protein. This table holds tens of thousands of distinct CDR3 sequences, roughly 14% found once. This CDR3 has 13 residues. V shed 6 bases and J shed 0 bases, with 7 bases lying between them. Germline CDR1 WSHSY, CDR2 SAAADI. Findings and caveats of the study: In HTLV-1-associated myelopathy, TCR clonal expansion was greatest, and in multiple sclerosis it was least, below healthy controls. No CDR3 amino acid sequences were shared by expanded clones across subjects, suggesting private repertoires in all groups.

The chain recombines TRBV10-2 with TRBJ2-3, with D tentatively TRBD1 (6 bases). Sequenced input: PBMCs. This receptor was identified in a woman aged 50 to 60 with HTLV-1-associated myelopathy (HAM/TSP). The CDR3 nucleotides read TGCGCCAGCAGACAGGGTAGCACAGATACGCAGTATTTT. Residues: CASRQGSTDTQYF.